These 21 T cell receptor beta chains were all obtained from the same sample, sequenced in a study of blood T cell repertoires in COVID-19. Clones were read by immunoSEQ multiplex PCR, and TCRdb kept only the in-frame ones, dropping some. The table records approximately 240,000 clones, 80% to 85% of them present only once. Sequenced material: peripheral blood. The receptors here all came from an elderly woman with active or convalescent COVID-19.

V usage is TRBV7-8 and J usage is TRBJ2-3; 7 nucleotides agree with TRBD1. Unmatched junction bases numbered 7, after V lost 6 bases and J lost 4 bases. The germline V gene has CDR1 SGHVS and CDR2 FQNEAQ. CDR3 size: 14 residues. The CDR3 DNA follows: TGTGCCAGCAGGTCTAGGACAGGCCCAGATACGCAGTATTTT. It is translated as CASRSRTGPDTQYF.

The count of this clone is one. V usage is TRBV5-5 and J usage is TRBJ1-2; 8 bases agree with TRBD1. The V gene's germline CDR1 is SGHKS and CDR2 YYEKEE (reference sequence). The ends lost 3 bases at V and 3 bases at J; junction bases unmatched: 7. The CDR3 length is 15 residues. CDR3 DNA: TGTGCCAGCAGCTACAGGGGGTCTGCGGACTATGGCTACACCTTC. Residues: CASSYRGSADYGYTF.

This rearrangement joins TRBV4-2 to TRBJ2-1; 11 bases align to TRBD2. The germline V gene encodes CDR1 LGHNA and CDR2 YNFKEQ. The CDR3 covers 16 residues. Trimming removed 2 bases from V and 5 bases from J; junction bases left unmatched: 5. The DNA of the CDR3 is TGTGCCAGCAGCCAACGACTAGCGGGGAAGGACAATGAGCAGTTCTTC. Residues: CASSQRLAGKDNEQFF.

The chain has TRBV2 and TRBJ1-5, with D possibly being TRBD1 (5 bases). There are 16 residues in the CDR3. Germline CDR1 and CDR2: SNHLY and FYNNEI. Trimming shortened V by 7 bases and J by 4 bases, and 20 bases separated the two germline ends. CDR3 amino acids: CASTEMPGLINQPQHF. CDR3 coding DNA: TGTGCCAGCACCGAAATGCCAGGGCTGATTAATCAGCCCCAGCATTTT.

This clone has only one observation. In DNA, the CDR3 is TGCGCCAGCAGCTTAGGGACAGGGAAGAACAATCAGCCCCAGCATTTT. As protein: CASSLGTGKNNQPQHF. The chain combines TRBV5-1 with TRBJ1-5, with 9 bases matching TRBD1. V was clipped by 2 bases and J by 3 bases; unmatched bases: 6. Germline CDR1 is SGHRS and CDR2 is YFSETQ. The CDR3 spans 16 residues.

The V and J genes are TRBV2 and TRBJ1-6, with D maybe TRBD1 (5 bases). Germline V gene sequence: CDR1 SNHLY, CDR2 FYNNEI. Between the trimmed V and J ends, which lost 8 bases and 8 bases, there was a span of 13 bases. The CDR3 covers 13 residues. The CDR3 sequence: CASARGPDSPLHF. The CDR3 DNA reads TGTGCCAGCGCGCGGGGACCCGATTCACCCCTCCACTTT.

This clone was seen a handful of times. The CDR3 DNA reads TGTGCCAGCAGTTCAGGGCCACCCCTCCACTTT. Its translation is CASSSGPPLHF. V and J are TRBV6-6 and TRBJ1-6; possible D gene TRBD1, 5 bases. The CDR3 length is 11 residues. From germline, CDR1 is MNHNY and CDR2 SVGAGI (reference sequence). V shed 4 bases and J shed 11 bases, with 6 bases lying between them.

As to this clone: Other DNA sequences in the same sample also yield this CDR3. The chain joins TRBV24-1 to TRBJ2-5; 8 bases align to TRBD2. Germline values: CDR1 KGHDR, CDR2 SFDVKD. The CDR3 runs 15 residues. Trimming at V came to 4 bases and at J to 4 bases, leaving 7 bases not matched to a gene. The DNA of the CDR3 is TGTGCCACCAGTGACCCGAGCGGGAGCGGAGAGACCCAGTACTTC. Amino acid sequence: CATSDPSGSGETQYF.

This sequence joins TRBV9 and TRBJ2-1, with 7 bases fitting TRBD2. The CDR3 sequence is 20 residues long. The V segment lost 0 bases and the J segment 0 bases; nucleotides outside the gene matches: 15. Germline V gene sequence: CDR1 SGDLS, CDR2 YYNGEE. The CDR3 here is CASSVGGLRLAPSSYNEQFF. CDR3 nucleotides: TGTGCCAGCAGCGTAGGGGGCCTCCGACTAGCCCCGAGCTCCTACAATGAGCAGTTCTTC.

V usage is TRBV28 and J usage is TRBJ1-6; D is uncertain. CDR3 length equals 14 residues. In germline, CDR1 is MDHEN, CDR2 SYDVKM. V was pared by 4 bases and J by 8 bases, with 12 bases between. CDR3 region: CASSSIGVYSPLHF. CDR3 in DNA: TGTGCCAGCAGTTCTATCGGAGTTTATTCACCCCTCCACTTT.

V gene TRBV7-3 combines with J gene TRBJ1-1; possibly TRBD1 for D (5 bases). The germline CDR1 and CDR2 sequences are SGHTA and FQGTGA. CDR3 length: 14 residues. The germline V and J ends were trimmed by 5 bases and 1 base, with 11 bases remaining between them. The CDR3 DNA is TGTGCCAGCAGCCCTGGGACTCCGAACACTGAAGCTTTCTTT. This sequence encodes CASSPGTPNTEAFF. Filled out from reference TRBV7-3 and TRBJ1-1, the complete variable domain reads GAGVSQTPSNKVTEKGKYVELRCDPISGHTALYWYRQSLGQGPEFLIYFQGTGAADDSGLPNDRFFAVRPEGSVSTLKIQRTERGDSAVYLCASSPGTPNTEAFFGQGTRLTVV.

J is TRBJ1-2 and V is TRBV7-9, with D tentatively TRBD1 (5 bases). The CDR3 is made up of 16 amino acids. The V end lost 5 bases, the J end lost 4 bases, and 20 bases lay between the germline ends. The germline gives CDR1 SEHNR, CDR2 FQNEAQ (reference sequence). As DNA, the CDR3 is TGTGCCAGCAGCCAGAGTCACCCACAGGCCGCCTATGGCTACACCTTC. Translated: CASSQSHPQAAYGYTF.

The chain uses TRBV28 and TRBJ1-5, with D perhaps TRBD1 (6 bases). Germline assignment: CDR1 MDHEN and CDR2 SYDVKM. Trimming removed 4 bases at V and 9 bases at J, with 16 bases between. CDR3 length equals 14 residues. The CDR3 is CASSSTGNGTPQHF. The CDR3 DNA reads TGTGCCAGCAGTTCGACAGGTAATGGGACGCCCCAGCATTTT. The full variable domain, with the rest looked up from reference TRBV28 and TRBJ1-5, is DVKVTQSSRYLVKRTGEKVFLECVQDMDHENMFWYRQDPGLGLRLIYFSYDVKMKEKGDIPEGYSVSREKKERFSLILESASTNQTSMYLCASSSTGNGTPQHFGDGTRLSIL.

V is TRBV6-2 or TRBV6-3 and J is TRBJ2-2, with D tentatively TRBD1 (6 bases). The CDR3 totals 14 residues. Trimming left V 5 bases short and J 3 bases short, with 10 bases between. Germline V gene lookup returns CDR1 MNHEY and CDR2 SVGEGT. CDR3 nucleotide sequence: TGTGCCAGCAGTGACAGGTTATACACCGGGGAGCTGTTTTTT. Its translation: CASSDRLYTGELFF.

This clone was counted between two and nine times. V usage is TRBV3-1 (or the pseudogene TRBV3-2) and J usage is TRBJ1-6; TRBD1 aligns across 7 bases. Trimming removed 5 bases from V and 0 bases from J; junction bases left unmatched: 4. The CDR3 sequence is 16 residues long. From germline, CDR1 is LGHDT and CDR2 YNNKEL (reference sequence). In nucleotides, the CDR3 is TGTGCCAGCAGCAAACCAGGGGGCTCCTATAATTCACCCCTCCACTTT. Translation gives CASSKPGGSYNSPLHF.

The J gene is TRBJ1-1, the V gene TRBV7-2; D ambiguous. The length of the CDR3 is 15 residues. Germline V gene sequence: CDR1 SGHTA, CDR2 FQGNSA. V was trimmed by 1 base and J by 4 bases, leaving 13 bases between them. Here the CDR3 DNA reads TGTGCCAGCAGCTTAGGCGGGATAGGATCCACTGAAGCTTTCTTT. Its translation is CASSLGGIGSTEAFF.

J is TRBJ2-4 and V is TRBV25-1; D gene uncertain. V was cut by 3 bases and J by 1 base, with 13 bases left in between. Germline V gives CDR1 MGHDK, CDR2 SYGVNS. This CDR3 is 16 amino acids long. The DNA of the CDR3 is TGTGCCAGCAGTGACTCCGGGTCCTCTGCCAAAAACATTCAGTACTTC. It yields the protein CASSDSGSSAKNIQYF.

The chain joins TRBV9 to TRBJ2-3; D may be TRBD2 (6 bases). Trimming shortened V by 2 bases and J by 6 bases, and 13 bases separated the two germline ends. The CDR3 runs to 14 residues. Germline V CDR1 and CDR2: SGDLS, YYNGEE. The CDR3 DNA sequence: TGTGCCAGCAGCGTCGCCCGGGAGTCGGATACGCAGTATTTT. Its translation is CASSVARESDTQYF.

The chain is built from TRBV7-3 and TRBJ2-7; 11 bases map to TRBD2. Trimming at V came to 0 bases and at J to 5 bases, leaving 3 bases not matched to a gene. This CDR3 spans 15 amino acids. Germline V gene sequence: CDR1 SGHTA, CDR2 FQGTGA. The CDR3 reads CASSLTVTSGDEQYF. The CDR3, as DNA: TGTGCCAGCAGCTTAACGGTGACTAGCGGGGACGAGCAGTACTTC.

This clone was detected only once. The chain employs TRBV9 and TRBJ1-5; 7 bases map to TRBD1. The V and J ends lost 0 bases and 0 bases, in that order; junction bases with no gene match: 3. CDR3 size: 16 residues. The germline V gene encodes CDR1 SGDLS and CDR2 YYNGEE. The CDR3 sequence: CASSVGQGDSNQPQHF. For the CDR3, the DNA is TGTGCCAGCAGCGTAGGTCAGGGGGATAGCAATCAGCCCCAGCATTTT.

The V call is TRBV4-1, the J call TRBJ2-5; D may be TRBD1 (5 bases). This CDR3 region has 15 residues. Trimming took 1 base from V and 2 from J, leaving 11 bases between them. The germline V gene has CDR1 MGHRA and CDR2 YSYEKL. The DNA for the CDR3 is TGCGCCAGCAGCCAAGGGACACTTAAACAAGAGACCCAGTACTTC. Translation gives CASSQGTLKQETQYF.